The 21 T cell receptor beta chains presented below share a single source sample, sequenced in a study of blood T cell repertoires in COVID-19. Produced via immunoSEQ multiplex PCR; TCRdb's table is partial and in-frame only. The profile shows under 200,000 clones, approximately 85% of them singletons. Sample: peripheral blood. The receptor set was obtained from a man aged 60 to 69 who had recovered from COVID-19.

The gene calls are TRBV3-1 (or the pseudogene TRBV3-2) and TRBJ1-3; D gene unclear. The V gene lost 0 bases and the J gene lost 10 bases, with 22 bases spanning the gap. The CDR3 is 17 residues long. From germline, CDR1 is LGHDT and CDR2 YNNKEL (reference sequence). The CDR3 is CASSQDRVSTGLRTIYF. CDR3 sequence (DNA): TGTGCCAGCAGCCAAGATCGGGTATCAACTGGCTTGAGGACCATATATTTT.

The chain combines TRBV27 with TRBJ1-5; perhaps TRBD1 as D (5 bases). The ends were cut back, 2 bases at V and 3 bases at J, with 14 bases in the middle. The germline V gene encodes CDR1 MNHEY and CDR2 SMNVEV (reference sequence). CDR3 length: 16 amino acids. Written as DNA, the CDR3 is TGTGCCAGCAGTTTAGTTTCGCGGGGGTCCAATCAGCCCCAGCATTTT. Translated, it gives CASSLVSRGSNQPQHF.

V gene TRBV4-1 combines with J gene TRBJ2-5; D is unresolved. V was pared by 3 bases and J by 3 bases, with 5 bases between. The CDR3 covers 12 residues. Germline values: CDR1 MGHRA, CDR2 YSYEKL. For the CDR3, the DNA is TGCGCCAGCAGCCAGAGTGAAGAGACCCAGTACTTC. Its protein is CASSQSEETQYF.

The CDR3: CASSPLGQGPNYGYTF. The CDR3 DNA is TGTGCCAGCAGCCCCCTAGGACAGGGACCTAACTATGGCTACACCTTC. This chain uses TRBV3-1 (or the pseudogene TRBV3-2) with TRBJ1-2, with 8 nucleotides matching TRBD1. With 4 bases clipped from V and 0 bases from J, the junction kept 7 bases outside the gene matches. The CDR3 consists of 16 residues. Germline V CDR1 and CDR2: LGHDT, YNNKEL (reference sequence).

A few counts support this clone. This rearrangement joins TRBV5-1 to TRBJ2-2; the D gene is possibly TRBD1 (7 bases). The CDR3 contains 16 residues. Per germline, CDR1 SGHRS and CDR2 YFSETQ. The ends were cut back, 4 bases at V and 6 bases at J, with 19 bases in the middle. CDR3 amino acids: CASSVQPTGEAGELFF. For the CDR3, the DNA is TGCGCCAGCAGCGTACAGCCTACAGGGGAGGCCGGGGAGCTGTTTTTT.

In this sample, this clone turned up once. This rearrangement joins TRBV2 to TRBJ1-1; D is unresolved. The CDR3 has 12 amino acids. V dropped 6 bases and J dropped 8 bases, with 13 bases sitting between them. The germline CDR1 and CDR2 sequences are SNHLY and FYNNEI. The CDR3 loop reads CASSYNREEAFF. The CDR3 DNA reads TGTGCCAGCAGCTACAATAGGGAGGAAGCTTTCTTT.

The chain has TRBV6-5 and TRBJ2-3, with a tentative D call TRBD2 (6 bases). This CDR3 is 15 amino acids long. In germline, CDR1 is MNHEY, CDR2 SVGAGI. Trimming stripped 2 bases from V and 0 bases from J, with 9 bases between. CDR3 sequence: CASSYGGISTDTQYF. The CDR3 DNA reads TGTGCCAGCAGTTACGGGGGGATAAGCACAGATACGCAGTATTTT.

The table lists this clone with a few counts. Here the CDR3 DNA reads TGTGCCAGCTCACCAAATGCGGGGGGTACCACAGATACGCAGTATTTT. Translation: CASSPNAGGTTDTQYF. The chain is built from TRBV18 and TRBJ2-3, with 8 bases that match TRBD2. The CDR3 extends over 16 amino acids. Trimming took 2 bases from V and 2 from J; bases not matched to a gene: 6. Germline V gene sequence: CDR1 KGHSH, CDR2 LQKENI.

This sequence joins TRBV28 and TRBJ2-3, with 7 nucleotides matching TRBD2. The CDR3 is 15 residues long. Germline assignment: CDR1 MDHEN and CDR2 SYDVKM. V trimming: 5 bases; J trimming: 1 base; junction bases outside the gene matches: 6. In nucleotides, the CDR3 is TGTGCCAGCAGTCCCAGCGGGGTTGGCACAGATACGCAGTATTTT. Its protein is CASSPSGVGTDTQYF.

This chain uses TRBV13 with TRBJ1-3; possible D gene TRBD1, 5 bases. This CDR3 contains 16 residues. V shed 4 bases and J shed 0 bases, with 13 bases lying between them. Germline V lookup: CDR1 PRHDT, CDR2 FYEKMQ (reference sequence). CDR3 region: CASSSSPGGSGNTIYF. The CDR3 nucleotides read TGTGCCAGCAGCTCTAGCCCCGGGGGCTCTGGAAACACCATATATTTT.

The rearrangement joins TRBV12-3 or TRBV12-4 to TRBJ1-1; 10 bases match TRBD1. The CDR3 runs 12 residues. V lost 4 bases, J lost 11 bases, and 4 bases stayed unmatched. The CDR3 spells CASSSPGQGAFF. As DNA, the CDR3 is TGTGCCAGCAGTTCCCCGGGACAGGGGGCTTTCTTT.

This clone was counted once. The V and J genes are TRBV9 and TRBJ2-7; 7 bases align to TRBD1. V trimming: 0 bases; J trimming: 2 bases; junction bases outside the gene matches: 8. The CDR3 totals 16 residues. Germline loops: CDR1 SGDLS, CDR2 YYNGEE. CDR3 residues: CASSVDEGALPYEQYF. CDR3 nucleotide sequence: TGTGCCAGCAGCGTAGATGAGGGGGCCCTACCCTACGAGCAGTACTTC.

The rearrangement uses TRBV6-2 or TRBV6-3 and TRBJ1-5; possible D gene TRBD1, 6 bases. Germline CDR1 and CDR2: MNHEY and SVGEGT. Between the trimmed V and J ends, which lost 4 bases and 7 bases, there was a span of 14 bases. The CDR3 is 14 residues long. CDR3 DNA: TGTGCCAGCAGTTTAGGGGGAGTTGGACAGCCCCAGCATTTT. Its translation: CASSLGGVGQPQHF.

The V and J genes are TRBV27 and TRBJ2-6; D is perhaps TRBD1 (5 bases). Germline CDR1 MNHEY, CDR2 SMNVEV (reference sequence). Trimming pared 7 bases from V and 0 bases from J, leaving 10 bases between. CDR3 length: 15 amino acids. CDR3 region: CASKQASSGANVLTF. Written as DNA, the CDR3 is TGTGCCAGCAAACAGGCTAGCTCTGGGGCCAACGTCCTGACTTTC.

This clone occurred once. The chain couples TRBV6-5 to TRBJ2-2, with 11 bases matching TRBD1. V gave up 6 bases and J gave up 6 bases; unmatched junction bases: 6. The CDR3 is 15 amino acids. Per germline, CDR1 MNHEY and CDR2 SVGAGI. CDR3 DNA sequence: TGTGCCAGCAGATCACCGGGACAGGGGGCCGGGGAGCTGTTTTTT. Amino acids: CASRSPGQGAGELFF.

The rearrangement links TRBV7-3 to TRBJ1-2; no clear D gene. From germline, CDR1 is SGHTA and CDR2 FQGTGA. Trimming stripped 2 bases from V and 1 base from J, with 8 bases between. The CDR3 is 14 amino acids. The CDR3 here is CASSLLSGNYGYTF. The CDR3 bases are TGTGCCAGCAGCTTATTATCGGGTAACTATGGCTACACCTTC.

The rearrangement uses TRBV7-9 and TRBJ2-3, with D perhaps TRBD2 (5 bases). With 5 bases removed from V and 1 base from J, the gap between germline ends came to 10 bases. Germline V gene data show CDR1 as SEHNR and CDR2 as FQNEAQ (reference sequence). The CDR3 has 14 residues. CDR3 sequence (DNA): TGTGCCAGCAGCAGGTCCGGGGGCACAGATACGCAGTATTTT. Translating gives CASSRSGGTDTQYF.

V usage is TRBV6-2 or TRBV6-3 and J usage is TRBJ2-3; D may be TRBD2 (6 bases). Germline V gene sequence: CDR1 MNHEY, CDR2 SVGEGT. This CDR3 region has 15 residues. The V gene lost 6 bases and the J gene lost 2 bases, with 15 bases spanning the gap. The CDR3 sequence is CASRPQTRPTDTQYF. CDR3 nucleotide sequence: TGTGCCAGCAGACCTCAGACTAGACCCACAGATACGCAGTATTTT.

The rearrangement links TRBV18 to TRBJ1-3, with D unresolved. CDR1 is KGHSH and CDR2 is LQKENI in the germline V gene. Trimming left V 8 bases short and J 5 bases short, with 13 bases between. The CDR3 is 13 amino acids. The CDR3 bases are TGTGCCAGCACCCTAAGTGATCGAAACACCATATATTTT. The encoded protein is CASTLSDRNTIYF. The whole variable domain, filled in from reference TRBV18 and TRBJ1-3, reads NAGVMQNPRHLVRRRGQEARLRCSPMKGHSHVYWYRQLPEEGLKFMVYLQKENIIDESGMPKERFSAEFPKEGPSILRIQQVVRGDSAAYFCASTLSDRNTIYFGEGSWLTVV.

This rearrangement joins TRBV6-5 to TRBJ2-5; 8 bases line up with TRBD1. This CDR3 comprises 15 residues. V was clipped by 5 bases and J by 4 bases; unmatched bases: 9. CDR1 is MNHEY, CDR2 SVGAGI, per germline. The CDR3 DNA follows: TGTGCCAGCAGTCGGACAGGGAACCCCGTAGAGACCCAGTACTTC. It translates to CASSRTGNPVETQYF.

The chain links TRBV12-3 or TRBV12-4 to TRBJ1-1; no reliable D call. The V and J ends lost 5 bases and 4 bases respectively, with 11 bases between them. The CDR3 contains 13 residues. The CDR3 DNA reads TGTGCCAGCAGTCTGCCCTCGGGCACTGAAGCTTTCTTT. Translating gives CASSLPSGTEAFF.